This T cell receptor (beta chain) emerged from a study of blood T cell repertoires in COVID-19. Here immunoSEQ multiplex PCR was the method, and the copy in TCRdb shows in-frame clones only, minus some. The table lists 85,000 to 100,000 clones, 80% of them singletons. V was trimmed by 3 bases and J by 3 bases, leaving 11 bases between them. Germline-derived CDR1 and CDR2 are KGHSH and LQKENI. This CDR3 has 15 amino acids. This clonotype originated in a man aged 50 to 60 who had recovered from COVID-19. The sequenced sample consisted of peripheral blood. This chain joins TRBV18 and TRBJ2-2; tentative D call: TRBD2 (5 bases). CDR3 bases: TGTGCCAGCTCACCGCTAGCCCCGGACACCGGGGAGCTGTTTTTT. This codes for CASSPLAPDTGELFF.